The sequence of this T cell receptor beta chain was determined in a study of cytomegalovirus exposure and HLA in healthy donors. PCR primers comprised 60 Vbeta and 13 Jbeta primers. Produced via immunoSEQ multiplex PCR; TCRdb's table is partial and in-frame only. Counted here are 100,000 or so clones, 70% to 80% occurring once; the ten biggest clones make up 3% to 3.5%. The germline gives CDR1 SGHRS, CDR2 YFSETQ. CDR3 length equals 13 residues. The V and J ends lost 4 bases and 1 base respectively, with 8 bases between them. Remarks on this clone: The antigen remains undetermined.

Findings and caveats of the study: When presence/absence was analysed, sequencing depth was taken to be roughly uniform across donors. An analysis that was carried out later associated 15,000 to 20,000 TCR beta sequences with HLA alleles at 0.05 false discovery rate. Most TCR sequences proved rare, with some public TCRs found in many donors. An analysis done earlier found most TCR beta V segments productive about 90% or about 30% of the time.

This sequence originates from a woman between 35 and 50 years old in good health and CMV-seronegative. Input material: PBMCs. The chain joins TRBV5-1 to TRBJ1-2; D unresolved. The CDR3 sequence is CASSQTDNYGYTF. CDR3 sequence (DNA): TGCGCCAGCAGCCAGACTGATAACTATGGCTACACCTTC.